This T cell receptor beta chain came from a study of CD8+ T cells in alopecia areata. Study-wide background: A 6-month period off drug followed tofacitinib, which lasted 6 to 18 months.

Extraction and reverse transcription of RNA yielded cDNA as the sequencing template. Produced via immunoSEQ multiplex PCR; TCRdb's table is partial and in-frame only. The sample includes some 110,000 clones, around two fifths of them seen just once. This CDR3 has 13 residues. CDR1 and CDR2 (germline): SGHTA, FQGNSA. Trimming removed 5 bases from V and 2 bases from J, with 7 bases in between. The clonotype originates from a human donor with alopecia areata. The V call is TRBV7-2, the J call TRBJ2-4, with D unclear. The sample was CD4+ T cells sorted from blood. The CDR3 DNA is TGTGCCAGCAGCACAAGTTCCAAAAACATTCAGTACTTC. Its translation: CASSTSSKNIQYF.